This record concerns one TCR beta chain sequence. The read halts 3 residues ahead of the CDR3 end, with the missing end drawn from the germline J gene. Assay: immunoSEQ multiplex PCR; the TCRdb copy retains only in-frame clones and omits some. This sample's table has roughly 35,000 clones. The CDR3 contains 18 residues. CDR1 is LNHDA, CDR2 SQIVND, per germline (reference sequence). These data come from a study of T cells in women clearing cervical HPV infection. The chain couples TRBV19 to TRBJ2-3; 7 nucleotides line up with TRBD1. The clonotype was recovered from a woman between 18 and 75 years old with a cervical HPV16 infection that either progressed to CIN3+ or cleared (not recorded which). The specimen sequenced was blood buffy coat. The CDR3 spells CASSIRQGVTYSNQPQYF. The CDR3 bases that were read are TGTGCCAGTAGTATACGGCAGGGGGTGACTTATAGCAATCAGCCG. Based on the CDR3 plus reference TRBV19 and TRBJ2-3, the full variable domain is DGGITQSPKYLFRKEGQNVTLSCEQNLNHDAMYWYRQDPGQGLRLIYYSQIVNDFQKGDIAEGYSVSREKKESFPLTVTSAQKNPTAFYLCASSIRQGVTYSNQPQYFGPGTRLTVL.